Listed below are T cell receptor beta chains from one sample, sequenced in a study of OX40 agonist ivuxolimab in advanced cancers. Here immunoSEQ multiplex PCR was the method, and the copy in TCRdb shows in-frame clones only, minus some. Found here are roughly 60,000 clones, 85% of them singletons; the top ten hold approximately 2.9%. Sequencing used CD4+ or CD8+ T cells sorted from blood, obtained in a trial of the OX40 agonist ivuxolimab. Receptors were obtained from an adult with an advanced solid tumor such as melanoma, head and neck, liver or kidney cancer. Both conserved end residues are part of each CDR3. A D gene is named only where the DNA matches it firmly. Clone size is stated in some rows and not others, as once, few, many or a class when expanded.

size,D,V,J,CDR3,DNA
NA,TRBD1,TRBV4-2,TRBJ2-3,CASSQKTGTGTADTQYF,TGTGCCAGCAGCCAAAAAACCGGGACAGGGACCGCAGATACGCAGTATTTT
NA,NA,TRBV5-5,TRBJ2-1,CASSLAAVSSYNEQFF,TGTGCCAGCAGCTTGGCCGCGGTGAGCTCCTACAATGAGCAGTTCTTC
NA,NA,TRBV6-5,TRBJ2-7,CASSQGSSYEQYF,TGTGCCAGCAGCCAGGGGAGCTCCTACGAGCAGTACTTC
NA,NA,TRBV7-9,TRBJ2-5,CASSPGWGIEETQYF,TGTGCCAGCAGCCCCGGGTGGGGAATTGAAGAGACCCAGTACTTC
NA,NA,TRBV6-5,TRBJ1-1,CASTKGMAFF,TGTGCCAGCACGAAGGGAATGGCTTTCTTT
once,TRBD1,TRBV5-4,TRBJ2-2,CASSSTGGWTGELFF,TGTGCCAGCAGCTCCACAGGGGGTTGGACCGGGGAGCTGTTTTTT
NA,NA,TRBV5-1,TRBJ2-7,CASRTAYEQYF,TGCGCCAGCAGGACAGCCTACGAGCAGTACTTC
NA,NA,TRBV9,TRBJ2-7,CASSANIQGEQYF,TGTGCCAGCAGCGCAAATATACAGGGCGAGCAGTACTTC
NA,NA,TRBV2,TRBJ2-7,CASSRVQVQEGQYF,TGTGCCAGCAGTCGGGTACAGGTACAAGAGGGGCAGTACTTC
NA,TRBD1,TRBV7-8,TRBJ2-7,CASSPTPDRARYEQYF,TGTGCCAGCAGCCCTACCCCAGACAGGGCCCGATACGAGCAGTACTTC
once,NA,TRBV7-2,TRBJ2-7,CASSFGQSSYEQYF,TGTGCCAGCAGCTTCGGGCAGAGCTCCTACGAGCAGTACTTC
NA,NA,TRBV7-9,TRBJ1-5,CASSLSSSNQPQHF,TGTGCCAGCAGCTTGTCCAGTAGCAATCAGCCCCAGCATTTT
NA,NA,TRBV4-2,TRBJ2-7,CASRYRRDTPYEQYF,TGTGCCAGCAGATATCGCCGGGACACTCCCTACGAGCAGTACTTC
NA,NA,TRBV5-1,TRBJ2-7,CASSPDGHSYEQYF,TGCGCCAGCAGCCCGGACGGTCACTCCTACGAGCAGTACTTC
NA,NA,TRBV2,TRBJ2-7,CASTPVYEQYF,TGTGCCAGTACGCCCGTCTACGAGCAGTACTTC
NA,TRBD2,TRBV2,TRBJ2-3,CASSELGGVGTDTQYF,TGTGCCAGCAGTGAACTGGGGGGGGTCGGCACAGATACGCAGTATTTT
NA,NA,TRBV7-9,TRBJ2-7,CASSLTGYEQYF,TGTGCCAGCAGCTTGACGGGTTACGAGCAGTACTTC
once,TRBD1,TRBV19,TRBJ1-5,CASSEGQGAQPQHF,TGTGCCAGTAGTGAGGGACAGGGGGCACAGCCCCAGCATTTT
once,NA,TRBV7-2,TRBJ2-5,CASSAYQETQYF,TGTGCCAGCAGCGCGTACCAAGAGACCCAGTACTTC
NA,TRBD1,TRBV18,TRBJ2-1,CASSPPGQVKSNEQFF,TGTGCCAGCTCACCACCGGGACAGGTAAAGTCCAATGAGCAGTTCTTC
NA,NA,TRBV28,TRBJ2-3,CASSPTATDTQYF,TGTGCCAGCAGTCCTACCGCCACAGATACGCAGTATTTT
once,NA,TRBV25-1,TRBJ1-2,CASSPPGGGGYTF,TGTGCCAGCAGTCCCCCCGGCGGCGGCGGCTACACCTTC
NA,TRBD1,TRBV19,TRBJ1-2,CASKTRTGRSSGYTF,TGTGCCAGTAAAACTCGGACAGGCCGTTCGTCCGGCTACACCTTC
NA,NA,TRBV4-2,TRBJ1-2,CASSQEYIGEYGYTF,TGTGCCAGCAGCCAAGAATATATAGGGGAATATGGCTACACCTTC
NA,NA,TRBV5-4,TRBJ2-3,CASSWGGAGTDTQYF,TGTGCCAGCAGCTGGGGGGGGGCTGGCACAGATACGCAGTATTTT
NA,NA,TRBV5-1,TRBJ1-2,CASSLGARGYTF,TGCGCCAGCAGCTTGGGAGCCCGAGGCTACACCTTC
NA,TRBD1,TRBV5-1,TRBJ1-3,CASSFGTGLDTIYF,TGCGCCAGCAGCTTCGGGACAGGCCTAGACACCATATATTTT
NA,TRBD1,TRBV5-4,TRBJ2-5,CASSQDRAQETQYF,TGTGCCAGCAGCCAGGACAGGGCCCAAGAGACCCAGTACTTC
NA,NA,TRBV7-9,TRBJ1-4,CASSPDSEKLFF,TGTGCCAGCAGCCCCGACAGTGAAAAACTGTTTTTT
NA,NA,TRBV5-1,TRBJ1-1,CASSLATVNTEAFF,TGCGCCAGCAGCTTGGCGACAGTGAACACTGAAGCTTTCTTT
NA,NA,TRBV19,TRBJ1-5,CASTQRNNQPQHF,TGTGCCAGTACCCAGCGAAACAATCAGCCCCAGCATTTT
once,NA,TRBV7-8,TRBJ2-3,CASSLAGPADTQYF,TGTGCCAGCAGCTTAGCGGGTCCGGCGGATACGCAGTATTTT
NA,NA,TRBV1,TRBJ2-7,CTSSQDEAGVYF,TGCACCAGCAGCCAAGACGAAGCGGGAGTATACTTC
once,NA,TRBV5-1,TRBJ1-4,CASSLGSGFEEKLFF,TGCGCCAGCAGCTTGGGGTCAGGGTTTGAGGAAAAACTGTTTTTT
once,NA,TRBV28,TRBJ2-5,CASSQGGQETQYF,TGTGCCAGCAGTCAGGGGGGGCAAGAGACCCAGTACTTC
medium-sized,NA,TRBV5-1,TRBJ2-2,CASSLGVDTGELFF,TGCGCCAGCAGCTTAGGGGTCGACACCGGGGAGCTGTTTTTT
NA,TRBD1,TRBV28,TRBJ1-2,CAGSTRTGNYGYTF,TGTGCCGGGTCTACTCGGACAGGGAACTATGGCTACACCTTC
once,NA,TRBV5-6,TRBJ1-2,CASSSRGPSGYTF,TGTGCCAGCAGTTCCCGCGGTCCTTCTGGCTACACCTTC
NA,NA,TRBV11-2,TRBJ2-1,CASSRRGAEQFF,TGTGCCAGCAGCCGTCGGGGGGCGGAGCAGTTCTTC
NA,NA,TRBV7-3,TRBJ1-1,CASSLTSDTEAFF,TGTGCCAGCAGCTTAACCTCGGACACTGAAGCTTTCTTT
NA,TRBD1,TRBV4-2,TRBJ1-6,CASSQDGTVRSGSPLHF,TGTGCCAGCAGCCAAGATGGGACAGTTAGATCTGGCTCACCCCTCCACTTT
NA,NA,TRBV6-6,TRBJ2-1,CASSGQRSNDHNEQFF,TGTGCCAGCAGTGGCCAGAGAAGTAACGATCACAATGAGCAGTTCTTC
NA,TRBD2,TRBV28,TRBJ2-7,CASSPRREGLGKYF,TGTGCCAGCAGCCCAAGGCGGGAGGGACTCGGGAAGTACTTC
NA,NA,TRBV4-2,TRBJ2-1,CASSLGTYNEQFF,TGTGCCAGCAGCCTGGGGACCTACAATGAGCAGTTCTTC
NA,NA,TRBV11-2,TRBJ2-7,CASSSSRYEQYF,TGTGCCAGCAGTTCGAGCCGTTACGAGCAGTACTTC
NA,TRBD2,TRBV5-8,TRBJ2-3,CASSYSSGSYSTDTQYF,TGTGCCAGCAGCTACAGCAGCGGGAGTTATAGCACAGATACGCAGTATTTT
NA,TRBD2,TRBV5-1,TRBJ2-1,CASSLLTSGSYNEQFF,TGCGCCAGCAGCTTGTTGACTAGCGGCTCCTACAATGAGCAGTTCTTC
NA,NA,TRBV30,TRBJ1-6,CAWSVLPGRRSSYNSPLHF,TGTGCCTGGAGTGTACTTCCAGGACGCAGGAGCTCCTATAATTCACCCCTCCACTTT
once,NA,TRBV5-6,TRBJ1-4,CASSDPRGAAENEKLFF,TGTGCCAGCAGCGATCCTAGAGGGGCAGCCGAGAATGAAAAACTGTTTTTT
NA,NA,TRBV11-2,TRBJ1-3,CASSLSLSGNTIYF,TGTGCCAGCAGCTTAAGCCTCTCTGGAAACACCATATATTTT
NA,NA,TRBV2,TRBJ1-1,CASSEETMNTEAFF,TGTGCCAGCAGTGAAGAGACCATGAACACTGAAGCTTTCTTT
NA,TRBD1,TRBV29-1,TRBJ1-5,CSVGDRYNQPQHF,TGCAGCGTGGGGGACAGGTACAATCAGCCCCAGCATTTT
NA,TRBD2,TRBV2,TRBJ2-1,CASSELGTSNNEQFF,TGTGCCAGCAGTGAATTGGGGACTAGCAACAATGAGCAGTTCTTC
NA,NA,TRBV30,TRBJ2-5,CAWSLLLTGNQETQYF,TGTGCCTGGAGTCTCCTTCTGACCGGGAACCAAGAGACCCAGTACTTC
NA,NA,TRBV6-1,TRBJ1-2,CASSEGTVANYGYTF,TGTGCCAGCAGTGAAGGGACGGTAGCTAACTATGGCTACACCTTC